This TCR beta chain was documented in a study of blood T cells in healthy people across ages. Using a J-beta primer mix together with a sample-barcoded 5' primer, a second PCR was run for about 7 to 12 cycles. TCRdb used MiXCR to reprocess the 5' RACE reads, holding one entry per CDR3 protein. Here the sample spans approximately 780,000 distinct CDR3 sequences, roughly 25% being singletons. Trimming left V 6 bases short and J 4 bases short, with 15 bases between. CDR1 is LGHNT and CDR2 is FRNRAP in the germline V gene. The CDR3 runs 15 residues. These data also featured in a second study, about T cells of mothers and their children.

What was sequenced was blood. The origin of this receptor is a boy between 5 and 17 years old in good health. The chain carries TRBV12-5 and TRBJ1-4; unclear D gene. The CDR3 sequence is CASGLLAGGNEKLFF. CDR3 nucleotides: TGTGCTAGTGGCTTGCTGGCGGGAGGTAATGAAAAACTGTTTTTT.